This record looks at one T cell receptor (beta chain) sequence and its context. What this receptor recognizes is not known. The sample holds no much larger clone one base away, and base qualities are not on file. The record originates from a study of blood T cell repertoires in COVID-19 (dated by TCRdb to the early 2020s). Describing the broader study: Samples covering the acute and convalescent phases of COVID-19 were provided by collaborators in the United States, Italy and Spain. The material from the prospective study consisted of cDNA or gDNA derived from T cells, B-cell-depleted T cells, or PBMCs. The dataset comprised deeply sampled blood TCRbeta repertoires from subjects exposed to, actively infected with, or recovered from COVID-19. The repertoires were released in a freely available public database intended as a resource for research on the immune response to SARS-CoV-2. Samples were obtained from the ongoing ImmuneRACE study (first 160 participants) and from 1,000 to 1,500 subjects provided by 6 global collaborators. The sample metadata nearly always contained a de-identified subject ID, COVID-19 status, age in years and sex. HLA class I and class II types, where available, came from metadata supplied by the sample provider rather than from assay-based typing. Study-level results and caveats: Clinical and demographic metadata were provided uncurated, with the amount varying by source and participant.

The CDR3 sequence holds 15 residues, the cysteine and phenylalanine included. Only the CDR3 region is kept as DNA, spanning 45 bases read in frame from base 1. The germline V gene gives CDR1 as KGHDR and CDR2 as SFDVKD. Trimming takes 3 bases off V and 12 bases off J; junction bases not matched to a gene: 9. Each collaborating institution followed its own protocols to collect whole blood in K2EDTA tubes. For TCRbeta analysis, collaborator samples were shipped as frozen whole blood, as isolated PBMCs, or as DNA extracted from either sample type. TCRbeta CDR3 regions were amplified from genomic DNA by means of the immunoSEQ Assay, a bias-controlled multiplex PCR. Under the source paper's analysis protocol: Nucleated cell counts per sample were estimated from amplification of reference gene primers within the assay. Sequence reads were collapsed and filtered to measure the absolute abundance of every unique TCRbeta CDR3 rearrangement. For each sample, productive Simpson clonality was calculated by taking the square root of Simpson's diversity index across productive rearrangements. TCRdb obtained this table from immuneACCESS and retained in-frame rearrangements with V and J assigned. These tables miss some clones; where compared with another copy, unresolved V genes account for less than half of the shortfall, and the remainder is unexplained. V, J and clone size are those of that table, while D and trimming were read from the DNA. This sample has about 270,000 clones in its table, and about nine tenths of those were observed once. Approximately 10% of the sample lies in the top ten.

Sequences were obtained from peripheral blood. The sequence is built from TRBV24-1 and TRBJ2-3, and 12 junctional nucleotides match TRBD2. The source is a middle-aged man with active or convalescent COVID-19. The nucleotides are TGTGCCACCAGTGATGATCCGACTAGCGGGAGTCGTCAGTATTTT. It translates to CATSDDPTSGSRQYF.